This entry concerns a single T cell receptor beta chain. The sample is drawn from a study of T cells in Graves' hyperthyroidism and ophthalmopathy. Researchers amplified the TCR beta CDR3 regions from RNA transcripts. First-round RT-PCR targeting the TCR CDR3 was performed with the HTBI primer set. One entry per CDR3 protein, called by TCRdb with MiXCR from the multiplex PCR reads. The sample yields about 690,000 distinct CDR3 sequences, around a sixth seen once. The V end lost 8 bases, the J end lost 9 bases, and 11 bases lay between the germline ends. CDR3 length: 10 residues. The sequencing sample was made of blood. The receptor was isolated from a man between 50 and 59 years old with Graves' hyperthyroidism. The chain employs TRBV12-3 or TRBV12-4 and TRBJ2-7; D is unclear. The CDR3 region has the DNA TGTGCCAGCCTATTACTCGGGCAGTACTTC. Translating gives CASLLLGQYF.